Following are 28 T cell receptor beta chains from one sample sequenced in a study of cytomegalovirus exposure and HLA in healthy donors. With 60 Vbeta and 13 Jbeta primers, the PCR was carried out. This table comes from immunoSEQ multiplex PCR, and its TCRdb copy is limited to in-frame clones, with some not included. The data show over 150,000 clones, about 80% seen once. Input material: PBMCs. The receptors derive from a man aged 40-50 years in good health and CMV-seronegative.

This clone was counted a few times. The chain combines TRBV28 with TRBJ2-1; D is unclear. Germline CDR1 MDHEN, CDR2 SYDVKM. Trimming cost V 1 base and J 7 bases, with 11 bases left between them. The CDR3 runs to 14 residues. The CDR3, as DNA: TGTGCCAGCAGTTTATCTTTCCCCGCGAATGAGCAGTTCTTC. Encoded protein: CASSLSFPANEQFF.

The chain employs TRBV7-2 and TRBJ2-2, with 7 bases aligning to TRBD2. V dropped 3 bases and J dropped 6; count of bases not matched to a gene: 7. CDR1 and CDR2 from the germline V gene are SGHTA and FQGNSA. The CDR3 has 15 residues. In DNA, the CDR3 is TGTGCCAGCAGCTTGTACGCGGGAGCCGCCGGGGAGCTGTTTTTT. Protein sequence: CASSLYAGAAGELFF.

This chain uses TRBV27 with TRBJ2-5; maybe TRBD1 (7 bases). Germline CDR1 reads MNHEY; CDR2 reads SMNVEV (reference sequence). Trimming shortened V by 0 bases and J by 2 bases, and 13 bases separated the two germline ends. The CDR3 extends over 16 amino acids. The CDR3 spells CASSLSFRGVQETQYF. The CDR3 region has the DNA TGTGCCAGCAGTTTATCGTTCAGGGGGGTACAAGAGACCCAGTACTTC.

The table lists this clone with a count of one. The junction and the germline gene differ at one end; a read error may be behind it. The chain has TRBV7-9 and TRBJ2-5, with a tentative D call TRBD2 (5 bases). Germline CDR1 is SEHNR and CDR2 is FQNEAQ (reference sequence). There are 12 residues in the CDR3. In nucleotides, the CDR3 is TGTTCCAGCAGCTCGGAGGTGGAGACCCAGTACTTC. The encoded protein is CSSSSEVETQYF. The whole variable domain, remainder taken from reference TRBV7-9 and TRBJ2-5, is DTGVSQNPRHKITKRGQNVTFRCDPISEHNRLYWYRQTLGQGPEFLTYFQNEAQLEKSRLLSDRFSAERPKGSFSTLEIQRTEQGDSAMYLCSSSSEVETQYFGPGTRLLVL.

Of note for this clone: One end of the junction does not line up with germline, which may come from a read error. The V call is TRBV18, the J call TRBJ2-3; 7 bases line up with TRBD1. Per germline, CDR1 KGHSH and CDR2 LQKENI. This CDR3 has 14 residues. DNA of the CDR3: TGTGCCAGCTCGCCACGGGGACAGTTAGATACGCAGTATTTT. It encodes CASSPRGQLDTQYF.

This clone has only a few counts. The V call is TRBV5-1, the J call TRBJ1-2; D is ambiguous. Trimming cost V 0 bases and J 3 bases, with 6 bases left between them. The CDR3 sequence is 13 residues long. CDR1 SGHRS and CDR2 YFSETQ come from the germline V gene. The CDR3: CASSLVGDYGYTF. The CDR3, as DNA: TGCGCCAGCAGCTTGGTAGGAGACTATGGCTACACCTTC.

The V and J genes are TRBV6-6 and TRBJ2-7; D ambiguous. Per the germline V gene, CDR1 is MNHNY and CDR2 is SVGAGI (reference sequence). V lost 2 bases and J lost 2, with 7 bases in between. The CDR3 runs 13 residues. CDR3 nucleotide sequence: TGTGCCAGCAGTTACACAGTTACCTACGAGCAGTACTTC. It is translated as CASSYTVTYEQYF.

V is TRBV27 and J is TRBJ2-1; D is perhaps TRBD2 (6 bases). Germline lookup yields CDR1 MNHEY and CDR2 SMNVEV (reference sequence). Trimming took 2 bases from V and 8 from J, leaving 13 bases between them. The CDR3 loop spans 14 amino acids. The CDR3 DNA reads as TGTGCCAGCAGTTTACGATGGGGGAGGCATGAGCAGTTCTTC. Amino acids: CASSLRWGRHEQFF.

The chain is built from TRBV28 and TRBJ2-7, with 9 bases identical to TRBD1. The length of the CDR3 is 15 residues. The germline V gene encodes CDR1 MDHEN and CDR2 SYDVKM. The junction had 3 bases not matched to a gene; V was cut back by 1 base and J by 2 bases. The CDR3 nucleotides read TGTGCCAGCAGTTTATTGAGACAGGGGGCCTACGAGCAGTACTTC. Its protein is CASSLLRQGAYEQYF. Supplemented by reference TRBV28 and TRBJ2-7, the full variable domain reads DVKVTQSSRYLVKRTGEKVFLECVQDMDHENMFWYRQDPGLGLRLIYFSYDVKMKEKGDIPEGYSVSREKKERFSLILESASTNQTSMYLCASSLLRQGAYEQYFGPGTRLTVT.

The V gene is TRBV5-1, the J gene TRBJ2-7, with 9 positions matching TRBD1. The CDR3 is 16 residues long. Germline values: CDR1 SGHRS, CDR2 YFSETQ. V was pared by 2 bases and J by 5 bases, with 11 bases of the junction left unmatched. CDR3 loop: CASSFVVGTGLNEQYF. In nucleotides, the CDR3 is TGCGCCAGCAGCTTTGTAGTAGGGACAGGGCTAAACGAGCAGTACTTC. The variable domain in full, completed from reference TRBV5-1 and TRBJ2-7, reads KAGVTQTPRYLIKTRGQQVTLSCSPISGHRSVSWYQQTPGQGLQFLFEYFSETQRNKGNFPGRFSGRQFSNSRSEMNVSTLELGDSALYLCASSFVVGTGLNEQYFGPGTRLTVT.

This chain joins TRBV28 and TRBJ2-1, with unresolved D. Germline V CDR1 and CDR2: MDHEN, SYDVKM. V shed 4 bases and J shed 9 bases, with 7 bases lying between them. CDR3 length equals 11 residues. The chain's CDR3 is CASSSPSEQFF. The CDR3 nucleotides read TGTGCCAGCAGTTCTCCCAGTGAGCAGTTCTTC.

Comment on this clone: One end of the junction varies from germline; a read error may be responsible. The rearrangement uses TRBV7-9 and TRBJ1-2; D remains unclear. This CDR3 has 12 amino acids. Germline V CDR1 and CDR2: SEHNR, FQNEAQ (reference sequence). The CDR3 is CSSSFMTYGYTF. The CDR3 DNA is TGTTCCAGCAGCTTTATGACTTATGGCTACACCTTC. Combining the CDR3 with reference TRBV7-9 and TRBJ1-2 gives the whole variable domain DTGVSQNPRHKITKRGQNVTFRCDPISEHNRLYWYRQTLGQGPEFLTYFQNEAQLEKSRLLSDRFSAERPKGSFSTLEIQRTEQGDSAMYLCSSSFMTYGYTFGSGTRLTVV.

CDR3 sequence: CASSPTGGSYEQFF. The CDR3 region has the DNA TGTGCCAGCAGCCCTACCGGCGGGAGCTATGAGCAGTTCTTC. This chain connects TRBV7-2 to TRBJ2-1; 7 bases map to TRBD2. This CDR3 contains 14 residues. CDR1 is SGHTA and CDR2 is FQGNSA in the germline V gene. The trim removed 5 bases at V and 8 bases at J, leaving 9 bases unmatched. Based on the CDR3 plus reference TRBV7-2 and TRBJ2-1, the full variable domain is GAGVSQSPSNKVTEKGKDVELRCDPISGHTALYWYRQSLGQGLEFLIYFQGNSAPDKSGLPSDRFSAERTGGSVSTLTIQRTQQEDSAVYLCASSPTGGSYEQFFGPGTRLTVL.

This chain connects TRBV7-2 to TRBJ2-3, with TRBD2 matching 7 bases. There are 12 residues in the CDR3. The germline gives CDR1 SGHTA, CDR2 FQGNSA. V trimming: 4 bases; J trimming: 6 bases; junction bases outside the gene matches: 1. CDR3 in DNA: TGTGCCAGCAGCTGGGGGGGGGATACGCAGTATTTT. This translates into CASSWGGDTQYF.

V usage is TRBV7-9 and J usage is TRBJ2-7, with D possibly TRBD2 on 5 matching bases. Germline values: CDR1 SEHNR, CDR2 FQNEAQ (reference sequence). The CDR3 consists of 14 residues. The V end was cut by 1 base, the J end by 2 bases, with 9 bases between. CDR3 sequence (DNA): TGTGCCAGCAGCTTAGGGCAGCGGCCCTACGAGCAGTACTTC. Its translation is CASSLGQRPYEQYF. Together with reference TRBV7-9 and TRBJ2-7, the CDR3 gives the full variable domain: DTGVSQNPRHKITKRGQNVTFRCDPISEHNRLYWYRQTLGQGPEFLTYFQNEAQLEKSRLLSDRFSAERPKGSFSTLEIQRTEQGDSAMYLCASSLGQRPYEQYFGPGTRLTVT.

V usage is TRBV7-8 and J usage is TRBJ1-2; D is undetermined. The CDR3 has 12 amino acids. V was clipped by 1 base and J by 6 bases, with 6 bases between them. The V gene's germline CDR1 is SGHVS and CDR2 FQNEAQ. CDR3 in DNA: TGTGCCAGCAGCTTAGTATCGGATGGCTACACCTTC. As protein: CASSLVSDGYTF.

The chain carries TRBV5-4 and TRBJ1-2; D not certain. Germline V gene data show CDR1 as SGHNT and CDR2 as YYREEE (reference sequence). The CDR3 is made up of 12 amino acids. The V gene lost 1 base and the J gene lost 8 bases, with 9 bases spanning the gap. The CDR3 loop reads CASSLMRIGYTF. For the CDR3, the DNA is TGTGCCAGCAGCTTGATGAGGATCGGCTACACCTTC.

The chain recombines TRBV7-9 with TRBJ2-7; TRBD1 matches 8 bases. The CDR3 runs to 13 residues. Trimming took 4 bases from V and 1 from J; bases not matched to a gene: 0. Germline V lookup: CDR1 SEHNR, CDR2 FQNEAQ (reference sequence). The CDR3 loop reads CASSWTGSYEQYF. The CDR3 bases are TGTGCCAGCAGCTGGACAGGGTCCTACGAGCAGTACTTC.

CDR3 coding DNA: TGTGCTAGTGGTTTAAAGGAGGACACTGAAGCTTTCTTT. It codes for CASGLKEDTEAFF. The rearrangement uses TRBV12-5 and TRBJ1-1; D remains unclear. Deletions cut 3 bases from V and 3 bases from J, with 8 bases between. The CDR3 is made up of 13 amino acids. Germline V gene sequence: CDR1 LGHNT, CDR2 FRNRAP.

The genes are TRBV7-8 and TRBJ1-1; 7 bases match TRBD1. The CDR3 length is 14 residues. The V segment lost 5 bases and the J segment 6 bases; nucleotides outside the gene matches: 9. Germline lookup yields CDR1 SGHVS and CDR2 FQNEAQ. The CDR3 here is CASSPRTGRSEAFF. The CDR3 bases are TGTGCCAGCAGCCCTCGGACAGGAAGGTCTGAAGCTTTCTTT.

V gene TRBV30 combines with J gene TRBJ1-2, with TRBD1 identical over 11 bases. The length of the CDR3 is 15 residues. Germline V gene lookup returns CDR1 GTSNPN and CDR2 SVGIG (reference sequence). V lost 2 bases, J lost 8 bases, and 10 bases stayed unmatched. CDR3: CAWSFWTGGTGGYTF. The CDR3 region has the DNA TGTGCCTGGAGTTTTTGGACAGGGGGCACGGGGGGCTACACCTTC.

The rearrangement joins TRBV5-1 to TRBJ1-5, with D possibly being TRBD1 (5 bases). The CDR3 length is 15 residues. Germline V gene lookup returns CDR1 SGHRS and CDR2 YFSETQ. The V end was cut by 4 bases, the J end by 6 bases, with 17 bases between. This CDR3 reads CASSPQDSRRQPQHF. In DNA, the CDR3 is TGCGCCAGCAGCCCCCAAGACAGTAGGCGTCAGCCCCAGCATTTT.

In its sample, this clone was seen a few times. This chain joins TRBV30 and TRBJ2-7; possible D gene TRBD1, 6 bases. The CDR3 sequence is 16 residues long. Trimming pared 4 bases from V and 2 bases from J, leaving 21 bases between. The germline CDR1 and CDR2 sequences are GTSNPN and SVGIG (reference sequence). The CDR3 coding sequence is TGTGCCTGGAAAGGGGGTGGGGTCGGGGAAGCCTACGAGCAGTACTTC. Protein: CAWKGGGVGEAYEQYF.

The chain uses TRBV4-1 and TRBJ2-1; D remains ambiguous. Germline-derived CDR1 and CDR2 are MGHRA and YSYEKL. Trimming stripped 1 base from V and 4 bases from J, with 8 bases between. The CDR3 runs 14 residues. The DNA of the CDR3 is TGCGCCAGCAGCCAAGCTCCAGATTACAATGAGCAGTTCTTC. This encodes CASSQAPDYNEQFF.

The rearrangement links TRBV4-3 to TRBJ2-5; D is undetermined. The J call is doubtful: the DNA matches TRBJ2-7 better. This CDR3 comprises 13 residues. CDR1 and CDR2 from the germline V gene are LGHNA and YSLEER. In DNA form, the CDR3 reads TGCGCCAGCAGCCGAGACTTAACCTACGAGCAGTACTTC. Translated, it gives CASSRDLTYEQYF.

The chain is built from TRBV7-9 and TRBJ2-7, with TRBD2 as a possible D gene (5 bases). V lost 2 bases and J lost 6, with 8 bases in between. Germline values: CDR1 SEHNR, CDR2 FQNEAQ (reference sequence). The CDR3 has 12 amino acids. This CDR3 reads CASSLRGSEQYF. The CDR3 DNA follows: TGTGCCAGCAGCTTAAGAGGGAGCGAGCAGTACTTC.

The CDR3 here is CARRAGQGIVAGANGLTF. The CDR3 nucleotides are TGTGCCAGAAGGGCCGGACAGGGTATAGTGGCTGGGGCCAACGGCCTGACTTTC. The chain uses TRBV7-5 and TRBJ2-6; TRBD1 is taken as the D call from the table, unchecked against the DNA. TRBV7-5 is designated a pseudogene. The CDR3 runs to 18 residues.

This clone has just a few counts. The J gene is TRBJ2-7, the V gene TRBV5-1; TRBD2 matches at 9 bases. CDR1 and CDR2 from the germline V gene are SGHRS and YFSETQ. J gave up 0 bases and V 3 bases, and 4 bases lay outside the gene matches. This CDR3 has 15 amino acids. The CDR3 region has the DNA TGCGCCAGCAGCTCTAGCGGGACAAGCTCCTACGAGCAGTACTTC. Its protein product is CASSSSGTSSYEQYF.